Following are 5 T cell receptor beta chains from one sample sequenced in a study of response to subunit inactivated influenza vaccine. TCRdb fed the RT-PCR reads into MiXCR, producing one record per CDR3 protein. The table has 500,000 to 550,000 distinct CDR3 sequences, roughly 8.2% seen once. The sample in question was PBMCs from blood, obtained roughly 24 months after vaccination. All receptors derive from a man between 45 and 75 years old who received an inactivated influenza vaccine.

This clonotype was recorded a few times. The V gene is TRBV4-3, the J gene TRBJ2-6; no definite D call. With 0 bases removed from V and 3 bases from J, the gap between germline ends came to 6 bases. CDR3 length: 15 residues. Germline V lookup: CDR1 LGHNA, CDR2 YSLEER. The CDR3 nucleotides read TGCGCCAGCAGCCAAGATCGCCTTGGGGCCAACGTCCTGACTTTC. This sequence encodes CASSQDRLGANVLTF.

This clonotype has just a few counts. CDR3 sequence: CAIKGRLNTEAFF. The CDR3 nucleotides are TGTGCCATCAAAGGCAGGTTGAACACTGAAGCTTTCTTT. The chain employs TRBV10-3 and TRBJ1-1; D call uncertain. Per the germline V gene, CDR1 is ENHRY and CDR2 is SYGVKD. Trimming stripped 7 bases from V and 0 bases from J, with 9 bases between. This CDR3 is built from 13 residues.

This clonotype appeared a few times. The chain couples TRBV12-3 or TRBV12-4 to TRBJ2-5, with TRBD2 identical over 9 bases. V shed 5 bases, J shed 5 bases, and the junction held 6 bases outside the gene matches. The CDR3 length is 14 residues. DNA of the CDR3: TGTGCCAGCAGTAAATGGACTAGCGCGGAGACCCAGTACTTC. Protein product: CASSKWTSAETQYF.

This clonotype was counted a few times. V and J are TRBV30 and TRBJ1-6; D unresolved. The CDR3 runs 13 residues. The V gene lost 1 base and the J gene lost 10 bases, with 11 bases spanning the gap. Germline V CDR1 and CDR2: GTSNPN, SVGIG (reference sequence). The CDR3 coding sequence is TGTGCCTGGAGTGCCCAGTCCGGATCACCCCTCCACTTT. It translates to CAWSAQSGSPLHF.

This clonotype was detected many times. The chain combines TRBV6-1 with TRBJ1-5; D perhaps matches TRBD1 (5 bases). V shed 6 bases and J shed 3 bases, with 12 bases lying between them. The length of the CDR3 is 14 residues. CDR1 is MNHNS and CDR2 is SASEGT in the germline V gene. The CDR3 region is CASSPGTSNQPQHF. The DNA of the CDR3 is TGTGCCAGCAGCCCCGGGACCTCCAATCAGCCCCAGCATTTT.